This T cell receptor (beta chain) was obtained from a study of T cell responses to AZD1222 COVID-19 vaccine. TCRdb's copy holds only in-frame clones and misses some; the assay was immunoSEQ multiplex PCR. This sample yields under 95,000 clones, of which approximately 86% are seen a single time; about 8% belongs to the top ten. Trimming pared 2 bases from V and 0 bases from J, leaving 11 bases between. Per the germline V gene, CDR1 is MNHEY and CDR2 is SMNVEV (reference sequence). The CDR3 consists of 16 residues. This chain joins TRBV27 and TRBJ1-5; D is unclear. This sequence was found in an adult in good health. Sequencing was performed on peripheral blood, taken on day 0 of AZD1222 vaccination. The DNA for the CDR3 is TGTGCCAGCAGTTTAGGGAGGCCTTATAGCAATCAGCCCCAGCATTTT. It codes for CASSLGRPYSNQPQHF.